Below, 9 T cell receptor beta chains from the same sample are listed, as sequenced in a study of identical twins. TCRdb analysed the 5' RACE reads with MiXCR anew, one entry per CDR3 protein. The table lists 350,000 to 500,000 distinct CDR3 sequences, around 18% of them singletons. Material for sequencing was naive T cells sorted from blood. These receptors all stem from a man aged 45-65 years in good health.

The V call is TRBV7-3, the J call TRBJ1-5; D gene unclear. This CDR3 region has 13 residues. CDR1 and CDR2 (germline): SGHTA, FQGTGA. With 5 bases removed from V and 9 bases from J, the gap between germline ends came to 14 bases. This CDR3 reads CASSPDSLGPQHF. In DNA, the CDR3 is TGTGCCAGCAGCCCCGACTCGTTAGGGCCCCAGCATTTT.

This clonotype was seen more than once but under ten times. The chain carries TRBV10-3 and TRBJ1-2; 10 nucleotides agree with TRBD1. Trimming cost V 5 bases and J 7 bases; bases outside gene matches: 7. In germline, CDR1 is ENHRY, CDR2 SYGVKD. The CDR3 sequence is 14 residues long. The CDR3 DNA sequence: TGTGCCATCAGTCCTCCCGGACAGGGGGGTGGCTACACCTTC. Translated: CAISPPGQGGGYTF.

The chain uses TRBV27 and TRBJ2-7; 7 bases map to TRBD1. The CDR3 is made up of 14 amino acids. Germline assignment: CDR1 MNHEY and CDR2 SMNVEV (reference sequence). V shed 3 bases and J 2 bases; nucleotides not matched to a gene: 4. CDR3 protein: CASSLGTDPYEQYF. In nucleotides, the CDR3 is TGTGCCAGCAGTTTGGGGACAGATCCCTACGAGCAGTACTTC.

This clonotype was recorded a few times. This rearrangement joins TRBV5-1 to TRBJ1-2; possibly TRBD1 for D (6 bases). The CDR3 contains 13 residues. Per the germline V gene, CDR1 is SGHRS and CDR2 is YFSETQ. The V gene lost 3 bases and the J gene lost 7 bases, with 13 bases spanning the gap. This CDR3 is CASSWGAPGGYTF. CDR3 DNA: TGCGCCAGCAGCTGGGGGGCCCCTGGTGGCTACACCTTC.

There are many counts of this clonotype. V is TRBV5-1 and J is TRBJ2-3; D call uncertain. The CDR3 is 16 amino acids. Trimming took 2 bases from V and 0 from J, leaving 13 bases between them. Germline values: CDR1 SGHRS, CDR2 YFSETQ. CDR3 sequence (DNA): TGCGCCAGCAGCTTTTCGGCGTGGGAAAGCACAGATACGCAGTATTTT. Translated: CASSFSAWESTDTQYF.

This chain links TRBV11-3 with TRBJ2-1; 14 bases line up with TRBD2. Trimming removed 4 bases from V and 8 bases from J; junction bases left unmatched: 7. The CDR3 has 16 amino acids. Germline CDR1 reads SGHNT; CDR2 reads YENEEA. In DNA, the CDR3 is TGTGCCAGCAGCTATACCGGGACTAGCGGGAGTGATGAGCAGTTCTTC. Residues: CASSYTGTSGSDEQFF. The complete variable domain, with remaining parts taken from reference TRBV11-3 and TRBJ2-1, reads EAGVVQSPRYKIIEKKQPVAFWCNPISGHNTLYWYLQNLGQGPELLIRYENEEAVDDSQLPKDRFSAERLKGVDSTLKIQPAELGDSAVYLCASSYTGTSGSDEQFFGPGTRLTVL.

The DNA for the CDR3 is TGTGCCACCAGTAAGGGACTCACAGATACGCAGTATTTT. It translates to CATSKGLTDTQYF. The chain links TRBV15 to TRBJ2-3; D is possibly TRBD2 (6 bases). Looked up from germline, CDR1 is LNHNV and CDR2 is YYDKDF (reference sequence). CDR3 length equals 13 residues. Trimming stripped 6 bases from V and 2 bases from J, with 9 bases between. The full variable domain, in which reference TRBV15 and TRBJ2-3 provide the parts outside the CDR3, is DAMVIQNPRYQVTQFGKPVTLSCSQTLNHNVMYWYQQKSSQAPKLLFHYYDKDFNNEADTPDNFQSRRPNTSFCFLDIRSPGLGDTAMYLCATSKGLTDTQYFGPGTRLTVL.

In its sample, this clonotype was seen many times. The rearrangement uses TRBV7-8 and TRBJ2-7, with TRBD2 identical over 7 bases. Germline V gene lookup returns CDR1 SGHVS and CDR2 FQNEAQ. Losses at the gene ends were 4 bases for V and 9 bases for J; bases not matched to a gene: 3. The CDR3 loop spans 11 amino acids. This CDR3 reads CASSWGGLQYF. Written as DNA, the CDR3 is TGTGCCAGCAGCTGGGGAGGGCTGCAGTACTTC.

There are a few counts of this clonotype. This chain links TRBV20-1 with TRBJ1-1; possible D gene TRBD1, 5 bases. The CDR3 is 14 amino acids. Germline V gene data show CDR1 as DFQATT and CDR2 as SNEGSKA (reference sequence). V was clipped by 5 bases and J by 4 bases, with 17 bases between them. The CDR3 sequence: CSAALDLGGTEAFF. CDR3 nucleotide sequence: TGCAGTGCTGCGCTAGACCTCGGGGGCACTGAAGCTTTCTTT.